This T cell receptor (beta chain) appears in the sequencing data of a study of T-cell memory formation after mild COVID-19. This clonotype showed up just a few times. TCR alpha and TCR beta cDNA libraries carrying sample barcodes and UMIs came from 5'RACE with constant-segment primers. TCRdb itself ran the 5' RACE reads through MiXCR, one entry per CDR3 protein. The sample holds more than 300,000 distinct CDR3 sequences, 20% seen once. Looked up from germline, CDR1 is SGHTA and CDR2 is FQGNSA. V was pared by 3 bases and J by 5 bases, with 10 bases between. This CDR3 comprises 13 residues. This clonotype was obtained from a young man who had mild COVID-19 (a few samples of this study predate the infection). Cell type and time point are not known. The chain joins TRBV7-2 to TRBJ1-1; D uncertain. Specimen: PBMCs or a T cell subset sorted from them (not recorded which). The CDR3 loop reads CASSFAFRTEAFF. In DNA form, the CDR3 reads TGTGCCAGCAGCTTCGCCTTTAGGACTGAAGCTTTCTTT.